Here is one TCR beta chain with its context. These data belong to a study of T cell responses to AZD1222 COVID-19 vaccine. Sequenced by immunoSEQ multiplex PCR; TCRdb stores in-frame clones only, minus some. Seen here are tens of thousands of clones, about 80% observed once, and the top ten hold 6.6%. With 2 bases clipped from V and 11 bases from J, the junction kept 18 bases outside the gene matches. Per the germline V gene, CDR1 is SGHNT and CDR2 is YYREEE (reference sequence). The CDR3 covers 16 residues. The sequencing used peripheral blood, collected on day 0 of AZD1222 vaccination. The clonotype was recovered from an adult in good health. The chain employs TRBV5-4 and TRBJ1-1, with 7 bases that match TRBD1. CDR3 sequence reads: CASSFDLVRQGGRAFF. DNA of the CDR3: TGTGCCAGCAGCTTTGACTTGGTAAGACAGGGCGGAAGGGCTTTCTTT.